This TCR beta chain was found in a study of breast tumors, draining lymph nodes, adjacent tissues. Broader study findings: Tumor TCR diversity was below lymph nodes but above nontumor tissue. Findings are consistent with lymph node origin and intratumoral expansion of most tumor T cells.

Axillary draining lymph nodes of breast cancer patients supplied the node samples. Points on this clonotype: The antigen is undetermined. No DNA is shown, since the ends of the CDR3 on it are uncertain; the CDR3 is the one TCRdb lists.

The CDR3 sequence runs 22 residues, both termini included. CDR1 is DFQATT and CDR2 is SNEGSKA in the germline V gene (reference sequence). One entry per CDR3 protein results from TCRdb running MiXCR on the multiplex PCR reads. Among around 230,000 distinct CDR3 sequences listed, 32% were seen once. The origin of this receptor is a female donor with breast cancer. Some clones in this sample may be carry-over from other donors' samples. The material sequenced was axillary lymph node tissue. V gene TRBV20-1 combines with J gene TRBJ2-6; no check of the table's D call, TRBD1, against the DNA was made. The CDR3: CSARVGGPRNQPQHFGANVLTF.